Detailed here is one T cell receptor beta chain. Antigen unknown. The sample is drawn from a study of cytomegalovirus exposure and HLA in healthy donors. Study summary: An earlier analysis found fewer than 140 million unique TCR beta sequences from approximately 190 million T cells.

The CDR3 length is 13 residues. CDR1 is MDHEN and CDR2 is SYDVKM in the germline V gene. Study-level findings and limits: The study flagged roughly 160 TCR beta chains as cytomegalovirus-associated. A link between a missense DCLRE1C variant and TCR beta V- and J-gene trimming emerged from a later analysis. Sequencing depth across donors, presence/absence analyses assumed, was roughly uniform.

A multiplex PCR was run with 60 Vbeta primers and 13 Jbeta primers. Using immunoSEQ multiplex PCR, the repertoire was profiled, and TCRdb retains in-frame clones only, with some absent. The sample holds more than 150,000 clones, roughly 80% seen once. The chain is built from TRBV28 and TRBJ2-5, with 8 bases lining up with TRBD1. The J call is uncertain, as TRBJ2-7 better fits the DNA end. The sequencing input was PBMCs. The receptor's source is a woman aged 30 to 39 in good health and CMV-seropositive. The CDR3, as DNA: TGTGCCAGCACCGGACAGGGTGCCTACGAGCAGTACTTC. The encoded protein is CASTGQGAYEQYF.